This section outlines one T cell receptor (beta chain) sequence together with its context. Its antigen is not identified. These data belong to a study of cytomegalovirus exposure and HLA in healthy donors. General study results and limits: CMV serostatus was the only immune exposure information that was available.

The primer mix had 60 Vbeta and 13 Jbeta primers. Per the authors' pipeline: Counted up in a later analysis, unique TCR beta chains came to about 80 million, with around 10 million shared. Sequenced by immunoSEQ multiplex PCR; TCRdb stores in-frame clones only, minus some. V, J and clone size were drawn from that table, and D and trimming were deduced from the DNA. The sample has 150,000 to 170,000 clones, over 75% seen once. V shed 0 bases and J 4 bases; nucleotides not matched to a gene: 4. The germline gives CDR1 SGHNT, CDR2 YYREEE (reference sequence). The CDR3 consists of 15 residues. What was sequenced was PBMCs. This rearrangement joins TRBV5-4 to TRBJ2-3; 8 positions agree with TRBD2. The TCR originated in a woman aged 40 to 50 in good health and CMV-seropositive. The CDR3 bases are TGTGCCAGCAGCTTGGCGGGAGGGCCCTCAGATACGCAGTATTTT. Residues: CASSLAGGPSDTQYF.